This is a list of T cell receptor beta chains from one sample in a study of OX40 agonist ivuxolimab in advanced cancers. Data came from immunoSEQ multiplex PCR; TCRdb stores just in-frame clones and leaves some out. The sample holds around 50,000 clones, 81% seen once. Specimen: CD4+ or CD8+ T cells sorted from blood, collected in a trial of the OX40 agonist ivuxolimab. These receptors were taken from an adult with an advanced solid tumor such as melanoma, head and neck, liver or kidney cancer. The CDR3 runs from the conserved cysteine through the conserved F or W. A D gene is named only where the DNA matches it firmly. Only part of the rows carry a size: once, few, many, or a class if the clone is expanded.

-,TRBJ1-2,-,TRBV29-1,CSVENPETGYGYTF,TGCAGCGTTGAAAACCCTGAAACGGGCTATGGCTACACCTTC
-,TRBJ1-3,-,TRBV27,CASSPTSIGQISGNTIYF,TGTGCCAGCAGTCCAACCAGCATAGGACAGATCTCTGGAAACACCATATATTTT
-,TRBJ2-7,-,TRBV20-1,CSAREALEQYF,TGCAGTGCTAGAGAGGCCTTGGAGCAGTACTTC
-,TRBJ2-2,-,TRBV5-4,CASSFGAGDTGELFF,TGTGCCAGCAGCTTCGGGGCAGGGGACACCGGGGAGCTGTTTTTT
-,TRBJ2-7,TRBD1,TRBV18,CASSPGAGQGQYEQYF,TGTGCCAGCTCACCAGGGGCGGGACAGGGCCAATACGAGCAGTACTTC
-,TRBJ1-1,TRBD1,TRBV2,CASSPWDRVETEAFF,TGTGCCAGCAGTCCATGGGACAGGGTTGAAACTGAAGCTTTCTTT
-,TRBJ1-5,TRBD1,TRBV19,CATKRTGVNSNQPQHF,TGTGCCACAAAAAGGACAGGAGTAAATAGCAATCAGCCCCAGCATTTT
-,TRBJ1-6,TRBD1,TRBV18,CASSLERGQGNSPLHF,TGTGCCAGCTCACTAGAGCGTGGACAGGGAAATTCACCCCTCCACTTT
-,TRBJ2-1,-,TRBV6-5,CASRAGSGYNEQFF,TGTGCCAGCAGGGCCGGAAGTGGATACAATGAGCAGTTCTTC
-,TRBJ2-2,TRBD1,TRBV6-6,CASKPDRGRNTGELFF,TGTGCCAGCAAACCTGACAGGGGGCGGAACACCGGGGAGCTGTTTTTT
-,TRBJ1-1,-,TRBV28,CATERRMEAFF,TGTGCCACAGAGAGACGGATGGAAGCTTTCTTT
-,TRBJ1-4,-,TRBV7-9,CASSLVGTNNEKLFF,TGTGCCAGCAGCTTAGTTGGGACAAATAATGAAAAACTGTTTTTT
once,TRBJ2-3,-,TRBV11-2,CASSLGGVTDTQYF,TGTGCCAGCAGCTTAGGTGGAGTCACAGATACGCAGTATTTT
-,TRBJ2-1,TRBD2,TRBV5-1,CASSFLLAGATYNEQFF,TGCGCCAGCAGCTTCCTACTAGCGGGGGCTACCTACAATGAGCAGTTCTTC
-,TRBJ1-1,-,TRBV27,CASSLLTGTSRAEAFF,TGTGCCAGCAGTTTATTAACTGGGACCTCTAGGGCTGAAGCTTTCTTT
-,TRBJ2-7,TRBD2,TRBV19,CASSLLAGRYEQYF,TGTGCCAGTAGTCTTCTAGCGGGGCGCTACGAGCAGTACTTC
-,TRBJ1-2,TRBD1,TRBV4-1,CASSQGGTGELYGYTF,TGCGCCAGCAGCCAAGGCGGGACAGGGGAGTTGTATGGCTACACCTTC
-,TRBJ1-3,-,TRBV28,CASRGDIGNTIYF,TGTGCCAGCAGGGGGGACATCGGAAACACCATATATTTT
-,TRBJ2-1,TRBD2,TRBV29-1,CSFGLAADEQFF,TGCAGCTTTGGACTAGCGGCCGATGAGCAGTTCTTC
-,TRBJ2-5,-,TRBV29-1,CSVEGLGETQYF,TGCAGCGTTGAAGGTCTTGGGGAGACCCAGTACTTC
once,TRBJ2-2,-,TRBV5-1,CASSLPGELFF,TGCGCCAGCAGCCTCCCCGGGGAGCTGTTTTTT
-,TRBJ2-3,-,TRBV2,CASRATGTRSTDTQYF,TGTGCCAGCAGAGCAACAGGAACCCGTAGCACAGATACGCAGTATTTT
-,TRBJ2-5,TRBD1,TRBV6-6,CASGGQGRETQYF,TGTGCCAGCGGGGGACAGGGGCGGGAGACCCAGTACTTC
-,TRBJ1-1,TRBD1,TRBV6-1,CAGVQGAGNTEAFF,TGTGCCGGCGTACAGGGGGCAGGAAACACTGAAGCTTTCTTT
once,TRBJ2-1,-,TRBV11-3,CASSLRTNNEQFF,TGTGCCAGCAGCTTACGCACAAACAATGAGCAGTTCTTC
medium-sized,TRBJ2-5,TRBD2,TRBV4-1,CASSRTSAQETQYF,TGCGCCAGCAGCCGGACTAGCGCCCAAGAGACCCAGTACTTC
-,TRBJ2-5,TRBD2,TRBV6-1,CASSPGTSGGSQYF,TGTGCCAGCAGCCCCGGGACTAGCGGGGGGTCCCAGTACTTC
-,TRBJ2-1,TRBD2,TRBV7-3,CASGPRGGSYNEQFF,TGTGCCAGCGGACCGAGGGGAGGGTCCTACAATGAGCAGTTCTTC
-,TRBJ1-5,-,TRBV19,CASSIRGLGNQPQHF,TGTGCCAGTAGTATAAGGGGGTTAGGCAATCAGCCCCAGCATTTT
-,TRBJ1-2,-,TRBV15,CATSSATLGYGYTF,TGTGCCACCAGCAGCGCGACTTTGGGGTATGGCTACACCTTC
-,TRBJ1-2,-,TRBV6-6,CASLGASGGYTF,TGTGCCAGCTTGGGGGCCTCCGGGGGCTACACCTTC
few,TRBJ1-2,-,TRBV6-1,CASSPPAPEGYTF,TGTGCCAGCAGCCCTCCCGCCCCGGAAGGCTACACCTTC
-,TRBJ2-1,-,TRBV7-2,CASSLARTVEQFF,TGTGCCAGCAGCCTGGCGAGGACCGTCGAGCAGTTCTTC
few,TRBJ2-7,-,TRBV2,CASRGQGFGEQYF,TGTGCCAGCAGGGGGCAGGGTTTCGGCGAGCAGTACTTC
-,TRBJ2-3,TRBD2,TRBV19,CASSKGLAGGRADTQYF,TGTGCCAGTAGTAAAGGACTAGCGGGGGGGCGAGCAGATACGCAGTATTTT
-,TRBJ2-7,-,TRBV6-4,CARGAERESYEQYF,TGTGCCAGAGGAGCGGAAAGGGAATCCTACGAGCAGTACTTC
-,TRBJ1-1,TRBD1,TRBV5-1,CASSYGTGTEAFF,TGCGCCAGCAGCTACGGGACAGGCACTGAAGCTTTCTTT
-,TRBJ1-2,-,TRBV9,CASSVEEGEDYGYTF,TGTGCCAGCAGCGTAGAGGAGGGGGAGGACTATGGCTACACCTTC
-,TRBJ2-7,TRBD1,TRBV5-5,CASSSPTGGIDEQYF,TGTGCCAGCAGCTCTCCGACAGGGGGTATCGACGAGCAGTACTTC
-,TRBJ1-1,-,TRBV7-9,CASSYRAQNTEAFF,TGTGCCAGCAGCTACAGGGCCCAGAACACTGAAGCTTTCTTT
-,TRBJ1-5,TRBD1,TRBV4-2,CASSQLRYRGSNQPQHF,TGTGCCAGCAGCCAATTGCGGTACAGGGGTAGCAATCAGCCCCAGCATTTT
few,TRBJ2-7,-,TRBV5-1,CASSLVGIGEQYF,TGCGCCAGCAGCTTGGTAGGGATCGGCGAGCAGTACTTC
-,TRBJ2-2,-,TRBV13,CASRRGRSTGELFF,TGTGCCAGCAGACGGGGACGTAGCACCGGGGAGCTGTTTTTT
-,TRBJ2-5,-,TRBV5-4,CASSPEPGRRIETQYF,TGTGCCAGCAGCCCCGAGCCGGGACGCAGAATTGAGACCCAGTACTTC
-,TRBJ2-2,TRBD1,TRBV5-1,CASSLAQGAGAGELFF,TGCGCCAGCAGCTTGGCACAGGGGGCGGGGGCCGGGGAGCTGTTTTTT
-,TRBJ1-3,-,TRBV5-4,CASSLGNPTGTPDSGNTIYF,TGTGCCAGCAGCTTGGGCAACCCTACAGGGACGCCAGACTCTGGAAACACCATATATTTT
-,TRBJ2-3,-,TRBV5-4,CASSLGSSGDTQYF,TGTGCCAGCAGCTTGGGCAGTTCCGGAGATACGCAGTATTTT
-,TRBJ2-3,-,TRBV19,CASSPRLVGTDTQYF,TGTGCCAGTAGCCCTCGACTAGTCGGCACAGATACGCAGTATTTT
-,TRBJ2-7,-,TRBV5-4,CASSNFRGNEQYF,TGTGCCAGCAGCAATTTTAGGGGTAACGAGCAGTACTTC